This T cell receptor beta chain appears in the sequencing data of a study of beta chain features in type 1 diabetes. Study-level information: Similarity in age, gender and cell yields was seen between patients and healthy donors. Findings of the study overall: In all four CD4+ subsets, TCRB CDR3 length was significantly, moderately reduced in type 1 diabetes. Naive, central memory and Treg TCRB repertoires appeared more alike in patients than in healthy donors.

Expressed TCRB transcripts were sequenced because the isolated RNA had all been reverse transcribed beforehand. The method was immunoSEQ multiplex PCR; TCRdb's version includes in-frame clones alone and lacks a portion of them. The sample holds some 640,000 clones, more than 13% seen once. Once sorted, every population was more than 95% pure. This clone has a handful of counts. The antigen remains unidentified. The receptor's source is a man aged 18-30 years with type 1 diabetes. Material: naive CD4+ T cells from blood.

DNA for the CDR3: TGTGCCAGCAGCCCCCGGGACAGGTACTACGAGCAGTACTTC. Amino acids: CASSPRDRYYEQYF. This sequence joins TRBV7-2 and TRBJ2-7, with 8 bases fitting TRBD1. The junction had 6 bases not matched to a gene; V was cut back by 5 bases and J by 3 bases. This CDR3 is built from 14 residues. CDR1 and CDR2 (germline): SGHTA, FQGNSA.